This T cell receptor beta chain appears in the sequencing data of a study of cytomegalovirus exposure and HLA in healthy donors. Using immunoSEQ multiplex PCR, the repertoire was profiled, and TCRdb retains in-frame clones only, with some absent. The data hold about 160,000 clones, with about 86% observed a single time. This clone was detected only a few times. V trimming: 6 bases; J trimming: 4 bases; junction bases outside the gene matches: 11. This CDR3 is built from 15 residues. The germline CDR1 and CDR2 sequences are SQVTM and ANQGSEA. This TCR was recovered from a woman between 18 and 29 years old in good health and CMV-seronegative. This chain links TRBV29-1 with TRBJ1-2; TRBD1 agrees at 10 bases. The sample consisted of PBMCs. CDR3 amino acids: CSVGGGQGITYGYTF. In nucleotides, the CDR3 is TGCAGCGTCGGAGGGGGACAGGGGATTACCTATGGCTACACCTTC.